This T cell receptor (beta chain) appears in the sequencing data of a study of blood T cell repertoires in COVID-19. Background on the study: The samples span acute and convalescent COVID-19 from the United States, Italy and Spain. PBMCs, B-cell-depleted T cells, or T cells provided the cDNA or gDNA that made up the material.

Assay: immunoSEQ multiplex PCR; the TCRdb copy retains only in-frame clones and omits some. The profile shows 200,000 to 250,000 clones, around 85% of them singletons. The germline V gene encodes CDR1 SNHLY and CDR2 FYNNEI. The ends lost 7 bases at V and 1 base at J; junction bases unmatched: 3. This CDR3 region has 13 residues. The TCR was taken from a woman in her twenties or thirties who had recovered from COVID-19. This chain uses TRBV2 with TRBJ2-5, with 7 bases aligning to TRBD1. The material sequenced was peripheral blood. The CDR3 DNA is TGTGCCAGCAACCGGGACAGCCAAGAGACCCAGTACTTC. It codes for CASNRDSQETQYF.